This T cell receptor (beta chain) comes out of a study of PD-1 blockade in classical Hodgkin lymphoma. General study results and limits: Relapsed/refractory patients reportedly had lower baseline diversity than newly diagnosed patients.

CDR1 and CDR2 from the germline V gene are KGHSH and LQKENI. CDR3 length: 14 residues. The ends were cut back, 5 bases at V and 1 base at J, with 10 bases in the middle. Worth noting for this clone: The antigen remains unidentified.

Clones were sequenced by immunoSEQ multiplex PCR, and TCRdb holds only the in-frame ones, with some missing. The sample includes fewer than 25,000 clones, roughly 90% of them seen just once. Documented time point: newly diagnosed, previously untreated cHL patient sample. Magnetic negative selection was used to purify CD4+ T cells from PBMCs that had been thawed. As a comparison, the study used PBMCs from newly diagnosed, untreated classical Hodgkin lymphoma. V is TRBV18 and J is TRBJ2-3; D is unresolved. Material: CD4+ T cells from blood. This clonotype originated in a human donor with classical Hodgkin lymphoma. The CDR3 loop reads CASSSFGGTDTQYF. Here the CDR3 DNA reads TGTGCCAGCTCATCGTTTGGAGGCACAGATACGCAGTATTTT.